The 6 T cell receptor beta chains below come from one sample, sequenced in a study of PD-L1 blockade in urothelial cancer. Time point defined: peripheral blood 6 weeks after treatment start. Sequencing was performed with immunoSEQ multiplex PCR; in TCRdb, only in-frame clones are kept and a portion is missing. This sample has about 110,000 clones; around 93% occur once, and the top ten carry approximately 3.8%. Sequenced here: PBMCs, sampled around atezolizumab (anti-PD-L1) treatment. These receptors were taken from a man between 60 and 75 years old with urothelial cancer.

The chain uses TRBV2 and TRBJ2-7, with D possibly matching TRBD1 (6 bases). Germline-derived CDR1 and CDR2 are SNHLY and FYNNEI. Trimming cost V 7 bases and J 3 bases, with 13 bases left between them. The CDR3 consists of 13 residues. CDR3 bases: TGTGCCAGCAAACTAGGGGGAAACTACGAGCAGTACTTC. Protein product: CASKLGGNYEQYF.

This clone was observed once. The chain couples TRBV7-8 to TRBJ2-1; the D gene is possibly TRBD2 (5 bases). The CDR3 is 12 amino acids. From germline, CDR1 is SGHVS and CDR2 FQNEAQ. V gave up 5 bases and J gave up 12 bases, with 14 bases separating them. The CDR3 here is CASSDTSGRQFF. CDR3 bases: TGTGCCAGCAGCGACACCTCGGGGAGGCAGTTCTTC.

The rearrangement links TRBV4-2 to TRBJ1-3, with D perhaps matching TRBD1 (6 bases). Trimming pared 0 bases from V and 0 bases from J, leaving 9 bases between. This CDR3 has 16 amino acids. CDR1 LGHNA and CDR2 YNFKEQ come from the germline V gene. Written as DNA, the CDR3 is TGTGCCAGCAGCCAAGAGAGAGGGGGCTCTGGAAACACCATATATTTT. Translated, it gives CASSQERGGSGNTIYF.

The V gene is TRBV27, the J gene TRBJ2-2; the D is unclear. The V end was cut by 2 bases, the J end by 0 bases, with 4 bases between. CDR3 length: 14 amino acids. Germline CDR1 and CDR2: MNHEY and SMNVEV (reference sequence). In nucleotides, the CDR3 is TGTGCCAGCAGTTTAGCGCCGAACACCGGGGAGCTGTTTTTT. This codes for CASSLAPNTGELFF.

The chain links TRBV19 to TRBJ2-7, with unresolved D. The CDR3 sequence is 14 residues long. Germline CDR1 and CDR2: LNHDA and SQIVND (reference sequence). Deletions cut 4 bases from V and 1 base from J, with 11 bases between. CDR3 nucleotide sequence: TGTGCCAGTAGTAACCCTTCTGAGTCCTACGAGCAGTACTTC. Translating it yields CASSNPSESYEQYF.

The chain has TRBV10-3 and TRBJ2-3; D might be TRBD2 (6 bases). V lost 10 bases and J 2 bases, leaving 10 bases between the germline ends. This CDR3 contains 12 residues. CDR1 ENHRY and CDR2 SYGVKD come from the germline V gene. CDR3 in DNA: TGTGCCACGGGAGTCGACACAGATACGCAGTATTTT. Residues: CATGVDTDTQYF.